Sequencing of this TCR beta chain was carried out in a study of blood T cell repertoires in COVID-19. About the study: Researchers got acute and convalescent COVID-19 samples from the United States, Italy and Spain.

Some clones are missing from TCRdb's copy, which holds only in-frame ones; the method was immunoSEQ multiplex PCR. The sample has around 250,000 clones, roughly 80% seen once; the top ten hold approximately 3.5%. Germline V gene sequence: CDR1 GTSNPN, CDR2 SVGIG (reference sequence). The J segment lost 1 base and the V segment lost 4 bases, leaving 0 bases of the junction unmatched. The CDR3 covers 12 residues. J is TRBJ1-2 and V is TRBV30, with 7 bases identical to TRBD1. What was sequenced was peripheral blood. This clonotype was obtained from a woman younger than 35 with acute or convalescent COVID-19. CDR3 residues: CAWTGGNYGYTF. The CDR3 DNA reads as TGTGCCTGGACAGGGGGTAACTATGGCTACACCTTC.